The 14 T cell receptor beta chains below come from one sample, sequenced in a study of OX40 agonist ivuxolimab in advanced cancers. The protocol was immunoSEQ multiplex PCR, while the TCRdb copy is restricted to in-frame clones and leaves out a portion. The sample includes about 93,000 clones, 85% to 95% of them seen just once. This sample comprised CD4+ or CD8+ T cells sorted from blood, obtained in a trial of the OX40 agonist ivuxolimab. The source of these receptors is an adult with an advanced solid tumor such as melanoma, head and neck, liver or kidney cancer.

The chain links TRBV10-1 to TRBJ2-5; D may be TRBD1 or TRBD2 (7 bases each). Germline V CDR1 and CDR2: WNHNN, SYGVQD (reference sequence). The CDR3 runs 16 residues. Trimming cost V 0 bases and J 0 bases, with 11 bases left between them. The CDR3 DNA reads TGCGCCAGCAGTGAGTCGGGGGGGACAGACCAAGAGACCCAGTACTTC. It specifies CASSESGGTDQETQYF.

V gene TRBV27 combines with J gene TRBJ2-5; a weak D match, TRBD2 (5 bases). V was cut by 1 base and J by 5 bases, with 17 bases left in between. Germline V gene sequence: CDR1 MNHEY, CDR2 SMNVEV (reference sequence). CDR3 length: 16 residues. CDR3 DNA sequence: TGTGCCAGCAGTTTATTAGTTGGGCCCCCGGGGGAGACCCAGTACTTC. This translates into CASSLLVGPPGETQYF.

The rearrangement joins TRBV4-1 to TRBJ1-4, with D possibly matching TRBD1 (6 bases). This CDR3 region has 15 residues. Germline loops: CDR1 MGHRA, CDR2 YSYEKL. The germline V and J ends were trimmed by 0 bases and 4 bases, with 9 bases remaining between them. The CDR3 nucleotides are TGCGCCAGCAGCCAAGATGAGGGGGATAATGAAAAACTGTTTTTT. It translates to CASSQDEGDNEKLFF.

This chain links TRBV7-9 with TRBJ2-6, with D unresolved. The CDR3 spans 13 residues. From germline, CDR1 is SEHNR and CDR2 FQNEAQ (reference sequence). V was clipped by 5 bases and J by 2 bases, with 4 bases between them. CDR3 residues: CASSPPGANVLTF. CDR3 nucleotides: TGTGCCAGCAGCCCCCCTGGGGCCAACGTCCTGACTTTC.

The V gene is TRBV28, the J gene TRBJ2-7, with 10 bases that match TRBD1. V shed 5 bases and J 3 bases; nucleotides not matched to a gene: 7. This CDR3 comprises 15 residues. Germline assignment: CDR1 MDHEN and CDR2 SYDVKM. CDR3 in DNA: TGTGCCAGCAGTACCGGGACAGGGGTTCACTACGAGCAGTACTTC. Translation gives CASSTGTGVHYEQYF.

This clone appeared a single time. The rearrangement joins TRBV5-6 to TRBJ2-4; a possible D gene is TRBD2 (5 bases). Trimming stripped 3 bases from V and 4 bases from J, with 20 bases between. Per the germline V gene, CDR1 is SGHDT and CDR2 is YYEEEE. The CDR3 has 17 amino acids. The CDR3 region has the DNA TGTGCCAGCAGCTATTACACTAGTTGGCGGGCGAAAAACATTCAGTACTTC. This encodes CASSYYTSWRAKNIQYF.

CDR3 sequence: CASTSGGYEQFF. In nucleotides, the CDR3 is TGTGCCAGCACTAGCGGAGGCTACGAGCAGTTCTTC. The chain links TRBV6-5 to TRBJ2-1, with 7 nucleotides matching TRBD2. CDR3 length: 12 residues. V was clipped by 7 bases and J by 10 bases; unmatched bases: 7. CDR1 and CDR2 from the germline V gene are MNHEY and SVGAGI.

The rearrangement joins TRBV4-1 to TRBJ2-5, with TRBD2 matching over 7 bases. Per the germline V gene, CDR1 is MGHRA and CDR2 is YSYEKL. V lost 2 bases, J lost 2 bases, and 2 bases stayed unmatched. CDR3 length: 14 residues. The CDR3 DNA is TGCGCCAGCAGCCAACAGCGGGGTCAAGAGACCCAGTACTTC. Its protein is CASSQQRGQETQYF.

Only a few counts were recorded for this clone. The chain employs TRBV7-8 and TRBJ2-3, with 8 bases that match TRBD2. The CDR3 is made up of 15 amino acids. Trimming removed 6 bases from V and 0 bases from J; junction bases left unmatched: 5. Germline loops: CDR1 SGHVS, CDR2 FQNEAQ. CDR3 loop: CASSSGLVSTDTQYF. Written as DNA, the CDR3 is TGTGCCAGCAGTTCGGGACTAGTGAGCACAGATACGCAGTATTTT. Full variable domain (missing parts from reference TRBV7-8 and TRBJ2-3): GAGVSQSPRYKVAKRGQDVALRCDPISGHVSLFWYQQALGQGPEFLTYFQNEAQLDKSGLPSDRFFAERPEGSVSTLKIQRTQQEDSAVYLCASSSGLVSTDTQYFGPGTRLTVL.

CDR3 sequence reads: CASSYNRDIQYF. The DNA of the CDR3 is TGCGCCAGCAGCTACAACCGGGACATCCAGTACTTC. The J gene is TRBJ2-5, the V gene TRBV5-1; a weak D match, TRBD1 (6 bases). This CDR3 comprises 12 residues. Germline CDR1 and CDR2: SGHRS and YFSETQ. V gave up 3 bases and J gave up 10 bases, with 13 bases separating them.

The CDR3 DNA follows: TGCAGCGCCAAGAGGTCAGGGAGGCCCACTGAAGCTTTCTTT. The encoded protein is CSAKRSGRPTEAFF. The chain couples TRBV29-1 to TRBJ1-1; D is perhaps TRBD1 (5 bases). The CDR3 is made up of 14 amino acids. Germline assignment: CDR1 SQVTM and CDR2 ANQGSEA. Trimming pared 7 bases from V and 4 bases from J, leaving 19 bases between.

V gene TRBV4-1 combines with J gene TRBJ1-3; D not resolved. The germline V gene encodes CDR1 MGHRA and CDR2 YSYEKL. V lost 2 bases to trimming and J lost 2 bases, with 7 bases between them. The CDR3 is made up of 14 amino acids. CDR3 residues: CASSQRTAGNTIYF. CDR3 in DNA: TGCGCCAGCAGCCAACGGACCGCTGGAAACACCATATATTTT.

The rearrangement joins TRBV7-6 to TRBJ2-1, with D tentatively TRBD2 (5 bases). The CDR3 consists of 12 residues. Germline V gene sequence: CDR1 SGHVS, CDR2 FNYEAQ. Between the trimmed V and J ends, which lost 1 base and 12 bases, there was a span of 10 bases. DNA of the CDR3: TGTGCCAGCAGCTTAGAGAGGGAAAGGCAGTTCTTC. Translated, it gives CASSLERERQFF.

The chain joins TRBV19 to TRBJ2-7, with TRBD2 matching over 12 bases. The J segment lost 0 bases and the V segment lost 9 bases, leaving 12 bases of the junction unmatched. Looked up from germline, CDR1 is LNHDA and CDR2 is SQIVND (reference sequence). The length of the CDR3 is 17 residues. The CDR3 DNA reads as TGTGCCAGCAAAACCGGACTAGCGGGGCACCTCTCCTACGAGCAGTACTTC. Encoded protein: CASKTGLAGHLSYEQYF.